The present T cell receptor beta chain was sequenced within a study of CD8+CD57+ T cells in acquired aplastic anemia. Across the study: DNA from sorted CD4+ and CD8+ cells averaged roughly 3.2 ug. Study-wide points: Researchers report that about 29 CD8+ CDR3 sequences appeared in both patients and controls.

Sequenced patients had shown CD8+CD57+ cell expansion by flow cytometry. Sampling of blood occurred while the patients had still received no therapy. This clonotype was seen only once. What it binds is unknown. Genomic DNA, serving as template, underwent TCR beta VDJ and CDR3 profiling. TCRdb processed the reads anew with MiXCR; each CDR3 protein has one entry. The sample has 260,000 or so distinct CDR3 sequences; 82% are singletons. Looked up from germline, CDR1 is SGHVS and CDR2 is FQNEAQ. This CDR3 has 16 residues. V shed 5 bases and J shed 13 bases, with 27 bases lying between them. This clonotype was obtained from a human donor with aplastic anemia. The chain recombines TRBV7-8 with TRBJ2-1, with D maybe TRBD1 (7 bases). Sequencing used sorted CD4+, CD8+, or CD8+CD57+ T cells (not recorded which) from PBMCs. The CDR3 loop is CASSQGGGTGQDYQFF. DNA of the CDR3: TGTGCCAGCAGCCAGGGGGGCGGAACCGGTCAGGATTATCAGTTCTTC.